This T cell receptor (beta chain) originates from a study of cytomegalovirus exposure and HLA in healthy donors (dated 2017 in TCRdb). The study in broad terms: According to an earlier analysis of a few hundred of the donors, 150 million to 200 million T cells yielded 120 million or so unique TCR beta sequences and 276 Gb of sequence data. The number of typed donors differed by locus: about 620-630 for A, B, C, DRB1 and DQB1; approximately 540 for DQA1; approximately 600 for DPA1; and about 450 for DPB1. The aim of the study was to test whether cataloging public T cell receptors could identify signatures of past pathogen exposure. An earlier analysis of some 500 of the donors used high-throughput TCR beta sequencing to judge whether each TCR beta V gene segment behaved as functional or pseudogenic. The genetic ancestry cluster associated with self-reported Caucasian donors included 81% of the 398 genotyped donors. The study profiled the T cell repertoires of more than 500 subjects by immunosequencing and related them to cytomegalovirus serostatus. All discovery cohort repertoires had been generated using a single sequencing platform. Both class I and class II loci were covered by HLA typing, at four-digit resolution. Donor age, sex, ethnicity and CMV serostatus were collected together with the repertoire data. Roughly 290 gigabases of sequencing data and around 85 million unique TCR sequences made up an early release that covered several hundred HLA-typed donors. Several DR-DQ haplotypes were handled as single units for association and clustering because linkage in the cohort was strong. Besides the first cohort of some 670 subjects, a separate validation cohort made up of about 120 different subjects was used. A later genetic analysis used genome-wide SNP genotypes for about three fifths of the roughly 700 donors, treating that subset as a discovery cohort. Among approximately 370 genotyped donors of the cohort, an average of approximately 240,000 unique TCR beta nucleotide sequences was sequenced per donor, of which about 18% were non-productive. A later analysis re-analyzed previously published TCR beta repertoires from hundreds of donors and added high-resolution HLA genotyping to study TCR occurrence patterns. In the later analysis, no new phenotypic data were used to find candidate immune exposures; instead, reliance was placed on TCR beta sequences and their occurrence across donors. To predict cytomegalovirus infection status, the study brought together high-throughput TCR immunosequencing, statistical association of individual TCRs with disease status, and machine learning.

Library prep was done by the immunoSEQ multiplex PCR assay. A mixture of 60 forward primers for TCR Vbeta segments and 13 reverse primers for TCR Jbeta segments was used in the multiplex PCR. The CDR3 region of rearranged TCR beta genes was amplified from genomic DNA with a multiplex PCR assay. The amplified TCR beta libraries were sequenced on the Illumina HiSeq System as 87-base-pair reads. As for how the authors treated the data: A later analysis tallied tens of millions of unique TCR beta chains across the 666 repertoires, and approximately 11 million of those chains were shared by two or more donors. To remove PCR and sequencing errors, raw reads were error-corrected and collapsed into unique sequences using a nearest-neighbor algorithm that merged closely related sequences. V, D and J gene segments were assigned by aligning CDR3 sequences to IMGT reference sequences. For a sequence to be retained, at least a six-nucleotide match to both a V gene segment and a J gene segment was required. Rearrangements were classified as productive when the CDR3 lacked stop codons and remained in frame with V and J, and all other rearrangements were classified as non-productive. CDR3 was defined by IMGT convention, running from the second conserved V-encoded cysteine to the conserved J-encoded phenylalanine. Sequences without an unambiguous match to a single V gene segment were excluded from the earlier analysis of approximately 560 of the donors. In an earlier analysis of approximately 560 of the donors, a V segment was called functional when productive rearrangements were above 56.7%, and segregating when the standard deviation between donors exceeded 5%. A statistical classification framework was built for diagnosing cytomegalovirus status from the catalog of TCR beta chain sequences. In a later analysis, TCR nucleotide sequences were compared against IMGT/GENE-DB human TR gene sequences so that V and J genes could be assigned. A later analysis assigned CDR3 sequences and most-parsimonious VDJ recombination scenarios with the TCRdist pipeline. In a later analysis, each TCR beta chain was defined by its CDR3 amino acid sequence together with its V-gene family, and reads without a unique V-gene family were excluded. A later analysis removed 450 to 600 highly shared, low-generation-probability nucleotide sequences to deal with suspected cross-contamination and a sequencing artifact. For each public chain, a later analysis derived a clonal expansion index from normalized ranks of inferred template counts within each repertoire. Generation probabilities in a later analysis came from a VDJ recombination model fitted to out-of-frame rearrangements, and those results were checked against IGoR. In a later analysis, TCR-TCR, TCR-HLA and TCR-CMV co-occurrence was scored with hypergeometric tests, and a repertoire-size bias correction was applied to TCR pairs. A later analysis estimated false discovery rates by permuting HLA or CMV assignments 20 times. A later analysis grouped co-occurring TCRs with DBSCAN, adding TCRdist sequence similarity when clustering within HLA-allele-positive subsets. Repertoires with fewer than 30,000 or more than 120,000 public chains, plus five repertoires with anomalous nucleotide sharing, were excluded from co-occurrence clustering. This immuneACCESS table, as held by TCRdb, lists in-frame sequences with V and J called but not all clones. Of the missing ones, under half trace to an unresolved V gene in checked studies; the others have no known cause. The D gene and trimming were derived from the DNA, and the V and J assignments and clone size from that table. This sample is represented by 100,000 to 120,000 clones; 79% of them were singletons. Less than 7.5% of the sample is in the top ten clones.

V trim: 2 bases; J trim: 2 bases; unmatched bases: 8. Taken from the germline V gene, the CDR1 and CDR2 loops are SGHRS and YFSETQ. The cysteine opens and the phenylalanine closes a CDR3 of 16 amino acids. Kept here is only the CDR3 DNA, which spans 48 bases and is read in frame from base 1. The cohort comprised approximately 700 healthy bone marrow donors. At the time of sampling, all cohort members were nominally healthy, though unrecorded immune exposures were likely present. The donor tested CMV seropositive and was one of the 289 seropositive cohort members. Every donor gave a peripheral blood sample, and the peripheral blood mononuclear cells from that sample were used for TCR beta sequencing. The Qiagen DNeasy Blood Extraction Kit was used to extract genomic DNA from the blood cell samples. In the case of this clone: Its antigen remains undetermined. No qualities accompany the bases; no much larger clone lies one base away.

The study at large found these results: Because the 87-base-pair reads could not distinguish some IMGT-functional V segments, including TRBV6-2 and TRBV6-3, those segments were excluded. Most CMV-associated TCR beta chains appeared to be HLA-restricted in a later analysis, and the HLA associations seemed to be driven largely by CMV exposure. Three of the identified cytomegalovirus-associated TCR beta chains were confirmed in vitro to be specific for cytomegalovirus antigens. A later analysis reported that several top co-occurrence clusters appeared linked to parvovirus B19, influenza, CMV and Epstein-Barr virus. In a later analysis, HLA-associated TCR beta chains were found to be more clonally expanded and to have lower generation probabilities than equally common non-associated chains. Linkage disequilibrium might explain the correlated functional status among segregating V segments, but an unknown experimental factor could not be excluded. In a later analysis, around 17,000 TCR beta sequences were associated with specific HLA alleles at a false discovery rate of 0.05. Because counts were too low, approximately 15 rarely observed V segments, including chromosome 9 orphons, were excluded from the earlier analysis of some 590 of the donors. Strong co-occurrence of HLA alleles, especially DR and DQ, made assigning TCR associations to individual alleles difficult. It was suggested by the authors that the approach could potentially be generalized to other disease states and immunological phenotypes. The sequencing pipeline was judged likely to have produced a cluster of highly shared sequence variants as a technical artifact. The cohort was sequenced for TCR beta chains only, and without alpha or paired-chain data the features that could be detected were limited. In a later genetic analysis, fewer N-insertions in productive TCRs were reported among donors in an Asian-associated ancestry cluster than the roughly 700-donor mean. Because HLA typing was unavailable for some donors at each locus, only the typed subset was used in association tests. Roughly uniform sequencing depth across donors was assumed in presence/absence analyses, although this assumption may not hold. In both the original and validation cohorts, the classifier was reported to diagnose cytomegalovirus status with high specificity and sensitivity. Immune exposure information for the cohort was limited to CMV serostatus. V-gene and J-gene trimming of TCR beta chains was associated with a missense DCLRE1C variant in a later genetic analysis, and the association was replicated in an independent cohort. A later analysis found that TCR association rates varied across HLA loci, with DRB1 alleles showing the most associated TCRs and HLA-C alleles the fewest. The study gave a list of 150 to 200 TCR beta chains associated with cytomegalovirus. Across donors, most TCR sequences were observed very rarely, whereas some public TCRs were present in many individuals. In an earlier analysis of roughly 500 of the donors, most TCR beta V segments appeared in productive rearrangements about 90% or about 30% of the time, broadly matching IMGT annotations. A further reported finding was that TCR beta sequences accurately predicted the HLA-A and HLA-B alleles for most subjects in the first cohort.

The chain links TRBV5-1 with TRBJ2-5; 8 bases in the middle match TRBD2. The source is a man aged 30 to 45 in good health and CMV-seropositive. Sequencing input: PBMCs. The nucleotide sequence reads as follows: TGCGCCAGCAGCTTCCCCCCGGGGGGGATACAAGAGACCCAGTACTTC. This gives the protein CASSFPPGGIQETQYF.